This T cell receptor beta chain stems from a study of technical replicates of blood from a few donors. Sequencing was performed with immunoSEQ multiplex PCR; in TCRdb, only in-frame clones are kept and a portion is missing. The sample lists more than 70,000 clones, approximately 90% seen once, with 0.27% in the top ten. V gave up 5 bases and J gave up 5 bases, with 16 bases separating them. Germline lookup yields CDR1 MNHEY and CDR2 SMNVEV (reference sequence). The CDR3 is 15 amino acids. The TCR sequence derives from a human donor in good health. The chain recombines TRBV27 with TRBJ2-1; no clear D. Sequences were obtained from T cells isolated from PBMCs. CDR3 DNA: TGTGCCAGCAGTGAAACCCCGGGTTCCCACAATGAGCAGTTCTTC. Translated, it gives CASSETPGSHNEQFF.